These T cell receptor beta chains were read from a single sample in a study of cytomegalovirus exposure and HLA in healthy donors. Assay used: immunoSEQ multiplex PCR; TCRdb lists only in-frame clones, some missing. Among about 130,000 clones listed, roughly 87% were seen once. The sequencing sample was made of PBMCs. These receptors were collected from a woman aged 18-29 years in good health and CMV-seronegative. Both conserved end residues are part of each CDR3. The D gene is left open where the match is weak. Some rows mark clone size as missing; the rest say once, few, many or name a class of expanded clone.

size	V	J	D	CDR3	DNA
-	TRBV30	TRBJ2-1	-	CAWRTGPSAGDEQFF	TGTGCCTGGAGAACTGGACCCTCGGCGGGCGATGAGCAGTTCTTC
-	TRBV28	TRBJ2-3	-	CATNPPTGAGTDTQYF	TGTGCCACAAACCCCCCTACGGGAGCGGGCACAGATACGCAGTATTTT
few	TRBV7-2	TRBJ1-1	TRBD1	CASSRGGGTEAFF	TGTGCCAGCAGCCGAGGGGGCGGCACTGAAGCTTTCTTT
-	TRBV25-1	TRBJ1-1	-	CASSVGESTEAFF	TGTGCCAGCAGTGTAGGGGAATCGACCGAAGCTTTCTTT
few	TRBV28	TRBJ1-2	TRBD1	CASRQGQGEDYGYTF	TGTGCCAGCAGGCAAGGACAGGGAGAGGACTATGGCTACACCTTC
-	TRBV7-9	TRBJ1-4	TRBD1	CASSLTGGKGSSEKLFF	TGTGCCAGCAGCTTGACAGGGGGAAAGGGTTCAAGTGAAAAACTGTTTTTT
-	TRBV4-3	TRBJ2-7	TRBD1	CASSQTGTDGNYEQYF	TGCGCCAGCAGCCAAACCGGGACAGACGGTAACTACGAGCAGTACTTC
-	TRBV28	TRBJ2-1	TRBD2	CASSRLLAGPSEQFF	TGTGCCAGCAGTCGACTCTTAGCGGGTCCCAGTGAGCAGTTCTTC
-	TRBV5-1	TRBJ2-1	-	CASSSAYRSDEQFF	TGCGCCAGCAGCTCCGCATACAGGAGCGATGAGCAGTTCTTC
-	TRBV19	TRBJ1-1	TRBD1	CASSIATGVEAFF	TGTGCCAGTAGTATCGCGACAGGGGTTGAAGCTTTCTTT
-	TRBV7-8	TRBJ1-2	TRBD1	CASSAWDSNWGYTF	TGTGCCAGCAGCGCTTGGGACAGCAACTGGGGCTACACCTTC
-	TRBV27	TRBJ2-1	-	CASSPAGAGHEQFF	TGTGCCAGCAGTCCCGCGGGGGCCGGCCATGAGCAGTTCTTC
-	TRBV9	TRBJ1-1	-	CASSVGYIQTEAFF	TGTGCCAGCAGCGTAGGGTACATACAAACTGAAGCTTTCTTT
once	TRBV19	TRBJ2-7	TRBD2	CASTGASGFKEQYF	TGTGCCAGTACTGGAGCTAGCGGGTTTAAGGAGCAGTACTTC
-	TRBV4-2	TRBJ2-2	TRBD2	CASSQRLPSGSPGELFF	TGTGCCAGCAGCCAAAGGCTTCCTAGCGGGAGTCCCGGGGAGCTGTTTTTT
once	TRBV30	TRBJ2-1	TRBD2	CAWRDLAGVGNEQFF	TGTGCCTGGAGGGATCTAGCGGGAGTCGGGAATGAGCAGTTCTTC
-	TRBV6-1	TRBJ1-1	-	CASSFDTNTEAFF	TGTGCCAGCAGTTTCGACACGAACACTGAAGCTTTCTTT
-	TRBV28	TRBJ2-7	TRBD2	CASSISGTTYEQYF	TGTGCCAGCAGTATAAGCGGGACCACCTACGAGCAGTACTTC
-	TRBV6-4	TRBJ2-1	TRBD2	CASSDKSSGGNEQFF	TGTGCCAGCAGTGACAAGTCTAGCGGGGGCAATGAGCAGTTCTTC
-	TRBV28	TRBJ2-5	TRBD1	CASRLRDRGAETQYF	TGTGCCAGCAGGCTCCGGGACAGGGGAGCAGAGACCCAGTACTTC
-	TRBV27	TRBJ2-6	TRBD1	CASSPGTGAIGANVLTF	TGTGCCAGCAGCCCCGGGACAGGGGCTATTGGGGCCAACGTCCTGACTTTC
-	TRBV30	TRBJ2-1	TRBD2	CAATSGDEQFF	TGTGCCGCCACTAGCGGCGATGAGCAGTTCTTC
-	TRBV27	TRBJ2-1	TRBD2	CASSVGTSGNNEQFF	TGTGCCAGCAGCGTCGGGACTAGCGGAAACAATGAGCAGTTCTTC
-	TRBV30	TRBJ2-4	TRBD2	CAWSPSPGGSSVIQYF	TGTGCCTGGAGTCCGTCCCCGGGGGGGAGTAGCGTCATTCAGTACTTC
-	TRBV15	TRBJ2-7	TRBD1	CATSRGQGASYEQYF	TGTGCCACCAGCAGAGGACAGGGGGCCTCCTACGAGCAGTACTTC
-	TRBV6-5	TRBJ1-3	-	CASSYDGGWRNTIYF	TGTGCCAGCAGTTACGACGGAGGATGGAGAAACACCATATATTTT
-	TRBV25-1	TRBJ2-4	TRBD1	CASSDEGAIGSAKNIQYF	TGTGCCAGCAGTGATGAGGGGGCAATTGGTTCTGCCAAAAACATTCAGTACTTC
-	TRBV28	TRBJ1-2	TRBD1	CASSTTGGYHGYTF	TGTGCCAGCAGTACGACAGGGGGATACCATGGCTACACCTTC
-	TRBV28	TRBJ2-5	TRBD1	CASTGTGIHETQYF	TGTGCCAGCACCGGGACAGGGATCCACGAGACCCAGTACTTC
-	TRBV15	TRBJ2-7	-	CATSVQIFYEQYF	TGTGCCACCAGCGTTCAGATCTTCTACGAGCAGTACTTC
-	TRBV20-1	TRBJ1-5	-	CSAGQGGPQHF	TGCAGTGCTGGGCAAGGAGGGCCCCAGCATTTT
-	TRBV10-3	TRBJ2-1	-	CAIAGIPNNEQFF	TGTGCCATTGCCGGGATTCCTAACAATGAGCAGTTCTTC
-	TRBV2	TRBJ2-1	TRBD2	CASSEREPSYNEQFF	TGTGCCAGCAGTGAGCGGGAGCCATCCTACAATGAGCAGTTCTTC
few	TRBV10-3	TRBJ1-4	TRBD1	CAIGTGDEKLFF	TGTGCCATCGGGACAGGGGATGAAAAACTGTTTTTT
few	TRBV2	TRBJ2-2	-	CASSEGSMRGELFF	TGTGCCAGCAGTGAAGGTTCAATGAGAGGGGAGCTGTTTTTT
-	TRBV12-5	TRBJ2-1	-	CASGLWSEQFF	TGTGCTAGTGGTTTGTGGAGTGAGCAGTTCTTC
-	TRBV4-3	TRBJ2-1	-	CASSLQGGNEQFF	TGCGCCAGCAGCTTACAGGGTGGCAATGAGCAGTTCTTC
-	TRBV6-5	TRBJ2-5	TRBD1	CASSYLGQGEETQYF	TGTGCCAGCAGTTACTTGGGACAGGGAGAAGAGACCCAGTACTTC
-	TRBV29-1	TRBJ2-3	TRBD2	CSVPGLAESTDTQYF	TGCAGCGTCCCGGGACTAGCGGAAAGCACAGATACGCAGTATTTT
-	TRBV10-2	TRBJ2-3	-	CASSERRQARYTDTQYF	TGCGCCAGCAGTGAGCGGAGACAGGCACGCTACACAGATACGCAGTATTTT
-	TRBV29-1	TRBJ2-7	TRBD2	CSVIAGVNEQYF	TGCAGCGTTATAGCGGGAGTAAACGAGCAGTACTTC
-	TRBV11-3	TRBJ1-1	TRBD1	CASTPGGDSGTEAFF	TGTGCCAGCACCCCAGGGGGCGATTCTGGCACTGAAGCTTTCTTT